This T cell receptor (beta chain) was recovered during a study of blood T cell repertoires in COVID-19. Looking at the study overall: The origin of the acute and convalescent COVID-19 samples was the United States, Italy and Spain. Sample material is recorded as cDNA or gDNA derived from T cells, B-cell-depleted T cells, or PBMCs.

With 10 bases clipped from V and 8 bases from J, the junction kept 8 bases outside the gene matches. CDR3 length equals 12 residues. The germline gives CDR1 LNHDA, CDR2 SQIVND (reference sequence). The authors' processing: Cell counts per sample came from amplifying reference gene primers. Method: immunoSEQ multiplex PCR; TCRdb's copy keeps in-frame clones and lacks some. The V and J calls and clone size were taken over from that table, and D and trimming were inferred from the DNA. The table lists 200,000 to 250,000 clones, around 84% of them singletons. The receptor was isolated from a woman between 65 and 79 years old with active or convalescent COVID-19. This sequence joins TRBV19 and TRBJ2-1, with 7 bases fitting TRBD1. Sequenced input: peripheral blood. The CDR3 DNA follows: TGTGCCACGAAGACAGGGTCTTATGAGCAGTTCTTC. It is translated as CATKTGSYEQFF.